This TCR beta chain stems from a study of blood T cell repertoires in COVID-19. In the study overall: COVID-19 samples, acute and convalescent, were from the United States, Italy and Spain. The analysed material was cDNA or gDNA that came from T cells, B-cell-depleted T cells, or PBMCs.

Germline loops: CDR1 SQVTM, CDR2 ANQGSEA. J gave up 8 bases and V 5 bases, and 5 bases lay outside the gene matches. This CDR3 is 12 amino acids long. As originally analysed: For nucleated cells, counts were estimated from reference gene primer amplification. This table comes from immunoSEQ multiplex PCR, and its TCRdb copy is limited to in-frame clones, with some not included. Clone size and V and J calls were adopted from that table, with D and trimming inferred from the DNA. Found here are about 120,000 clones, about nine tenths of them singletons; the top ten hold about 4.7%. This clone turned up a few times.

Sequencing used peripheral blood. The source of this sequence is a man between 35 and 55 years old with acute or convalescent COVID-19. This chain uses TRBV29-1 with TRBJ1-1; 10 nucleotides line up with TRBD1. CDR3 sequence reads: CSVTTGGQEAFF. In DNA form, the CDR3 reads TGCAGCGTTACGACAGGGGGCCAGGAAGCTTTCTTT.